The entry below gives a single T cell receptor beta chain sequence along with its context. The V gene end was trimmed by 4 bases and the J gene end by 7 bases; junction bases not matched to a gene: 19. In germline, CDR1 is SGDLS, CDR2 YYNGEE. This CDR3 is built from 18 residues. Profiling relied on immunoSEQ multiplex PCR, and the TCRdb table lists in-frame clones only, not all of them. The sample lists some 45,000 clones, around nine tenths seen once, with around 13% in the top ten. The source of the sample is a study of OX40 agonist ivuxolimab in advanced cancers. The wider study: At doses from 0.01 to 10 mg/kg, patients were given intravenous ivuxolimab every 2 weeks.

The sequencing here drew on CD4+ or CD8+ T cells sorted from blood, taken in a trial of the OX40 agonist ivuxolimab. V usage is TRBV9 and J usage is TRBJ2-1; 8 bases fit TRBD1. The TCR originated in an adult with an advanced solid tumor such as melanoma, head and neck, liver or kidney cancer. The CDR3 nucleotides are TGTGCCAGCAGCTCCTCGGGGCTTGCAGGGGGCATGGGAAATGAGCAGTTCTTC. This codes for CASSSSGLAGGMGNEQFF.